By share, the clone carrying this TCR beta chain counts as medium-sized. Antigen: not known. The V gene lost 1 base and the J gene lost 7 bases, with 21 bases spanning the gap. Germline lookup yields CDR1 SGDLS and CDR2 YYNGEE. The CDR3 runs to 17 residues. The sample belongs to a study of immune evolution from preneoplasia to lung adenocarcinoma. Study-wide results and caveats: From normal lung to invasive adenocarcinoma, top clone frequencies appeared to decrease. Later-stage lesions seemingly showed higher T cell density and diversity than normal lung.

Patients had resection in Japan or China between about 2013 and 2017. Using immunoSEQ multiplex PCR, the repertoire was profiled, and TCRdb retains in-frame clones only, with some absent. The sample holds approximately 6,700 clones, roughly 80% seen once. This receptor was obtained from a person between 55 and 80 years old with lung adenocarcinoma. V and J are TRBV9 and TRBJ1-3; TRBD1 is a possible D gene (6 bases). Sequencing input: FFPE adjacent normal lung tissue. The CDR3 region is CASSVRGRGMDMNTIYF. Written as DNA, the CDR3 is TGTGCCAGCAGCGTAAGGGGGAGGGGGATGGACATGAACACCATATATTTT.